This T cell receptor beta chain stems from a study of control samples from healthy donors and cancer patients. Germline V CDR1 and CDR2: SGDLS, YYNGEE. Trimming left V 0 bases short and J 5 bases short, with 12 bases between. The CDR3 is 15 residues long. Using immunoSEQ multiplex PCR, the repertoire was profiled, and TCRdb retains in-frame clones only, with some absent. This sample has some 150,000 clones, with 96% found just once. This chain joins TRBV9 and TRBJ2-1; D not resolved. This clonotype was sampled from a woman aged 25 to 39 in good health. Sequencing used blood. CDR3 amino acids: CASSVDSYSNNEQFF. DNA for the CDR3: TGTGCCAGCAGCGTAGATTCTTACAGTAACAATGAGCAGTTCTTC.